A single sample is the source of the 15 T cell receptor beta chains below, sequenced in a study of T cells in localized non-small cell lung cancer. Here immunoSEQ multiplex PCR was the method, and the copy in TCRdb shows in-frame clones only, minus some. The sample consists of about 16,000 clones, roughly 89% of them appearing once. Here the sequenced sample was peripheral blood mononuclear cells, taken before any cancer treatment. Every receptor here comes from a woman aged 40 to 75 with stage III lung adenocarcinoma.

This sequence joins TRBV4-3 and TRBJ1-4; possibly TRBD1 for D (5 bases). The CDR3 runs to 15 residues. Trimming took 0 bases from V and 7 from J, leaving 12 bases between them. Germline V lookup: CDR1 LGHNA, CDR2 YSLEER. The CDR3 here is CASSQDGASGEKLFF. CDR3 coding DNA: TGCGCCAGCAGCCAAGATGGGGCCTCGGGTGAAAAACTGTTTTTT.

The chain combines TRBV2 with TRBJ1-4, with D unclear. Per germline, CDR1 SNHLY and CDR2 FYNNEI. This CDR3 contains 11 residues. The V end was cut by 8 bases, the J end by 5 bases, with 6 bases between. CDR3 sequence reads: CASDENEKLFF. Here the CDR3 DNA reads TGTGCCAGCGATGAGAATGAAAAACTGTTTTTT. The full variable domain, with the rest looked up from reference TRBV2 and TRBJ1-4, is EPEVTQTPSHQVTQMGQEVILRCVPISNHLYFYWYRQILGQKVEFLVSFYNNEISEKSEIFDDQFSVERPDGSNFTLKIRSTKLEDSAMYFCASDENEKLFFGSGTQLSVL.

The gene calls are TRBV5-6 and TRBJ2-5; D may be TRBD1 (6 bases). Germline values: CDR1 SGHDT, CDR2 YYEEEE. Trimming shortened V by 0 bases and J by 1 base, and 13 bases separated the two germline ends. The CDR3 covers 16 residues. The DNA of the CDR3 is TGTGCCAGCAGCTTGGTCACAGGGCTTCTCCAAGAGACCCAGTACTTC. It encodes CASSLVTGLLQETQYF.

The DNA for the CDR3 is TGTGCCAGCAGCCGAACACCGGGACAGATGAACACTGAAGCTTTCTTT. This codes for CASSRTPGQMNTEAFF. V and J are TRBV13 and TRBJ1-1, with 7 nucleotides matching TRBD1. Germline V gene sequence: CDR1 PRHDT, CDR2 FYEKMQ (reference sequence). The CDR3 runs to 16 residues. J was trimmed by 0 bases and V by 5 bases; bases with no gene match: 9. Based on the CDR3 plus reference TRBV13 and TRBJ1-1, the full variable domain is AAGVIQSPRHLIKEKRETATLKCYPIPRHDTVYWYQQGPGQDPQFLISFYEKMQSDKGSIPDRFSAQQFSDYHSELNMSSLELGDSALYFCASSRTPGQMNTEAFFGQGTRLTVV.

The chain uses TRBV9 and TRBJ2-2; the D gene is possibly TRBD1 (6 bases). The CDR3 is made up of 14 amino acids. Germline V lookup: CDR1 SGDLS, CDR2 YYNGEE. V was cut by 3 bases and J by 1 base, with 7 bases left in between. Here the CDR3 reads CASSAGQNTGELFF. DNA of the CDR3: TGTGCCAGCAGCGCGGGACAGAACACCGGGGAGCTGTTTTTT.

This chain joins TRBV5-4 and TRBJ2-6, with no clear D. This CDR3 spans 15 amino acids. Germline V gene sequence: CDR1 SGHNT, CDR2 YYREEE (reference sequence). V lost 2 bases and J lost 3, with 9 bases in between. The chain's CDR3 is CASSLIGFGANVLTF. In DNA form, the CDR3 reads TGTGCCAGCAGCTTAATAGGTTTTGGGGCCAACGTCCTGACTTTC.

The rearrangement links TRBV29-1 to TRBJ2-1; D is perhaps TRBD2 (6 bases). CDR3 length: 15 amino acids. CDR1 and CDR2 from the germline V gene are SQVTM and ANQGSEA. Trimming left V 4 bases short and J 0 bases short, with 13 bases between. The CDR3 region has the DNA TGCAGCGTTGTGGGAGGTCCCAGCTCCTACAATGAGCAGTTCTTC. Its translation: CSVVGGPSSYNEQFF.

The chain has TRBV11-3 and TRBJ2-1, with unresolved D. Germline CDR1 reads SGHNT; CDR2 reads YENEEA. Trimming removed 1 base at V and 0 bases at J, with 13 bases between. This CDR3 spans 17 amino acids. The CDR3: CASSLVPIFSSYNEQFF. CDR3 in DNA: TGTGCCAGCAGCTTAGTCCCCATCTTTAGCTCCTACAATGAGCAGTTCTTC.

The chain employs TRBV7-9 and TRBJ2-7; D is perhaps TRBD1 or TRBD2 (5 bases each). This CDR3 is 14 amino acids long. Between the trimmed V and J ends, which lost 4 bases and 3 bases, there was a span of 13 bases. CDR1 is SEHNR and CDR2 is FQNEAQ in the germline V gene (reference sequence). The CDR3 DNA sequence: TGTGCCAGCAGCTCTCGTGTGAGGGGCTACGAGCAGTACTTC. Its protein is CASSSRVRGYEQYF.

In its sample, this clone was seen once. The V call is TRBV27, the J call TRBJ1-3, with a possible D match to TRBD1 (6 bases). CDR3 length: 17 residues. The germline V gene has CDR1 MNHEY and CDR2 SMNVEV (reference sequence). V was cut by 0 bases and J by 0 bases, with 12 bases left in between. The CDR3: CASSLSRGGASGNTIYF. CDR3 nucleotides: TGTGCCAGCAGTTTATCCCGAGGGGGGGCCTCTGGAAACACCATATATTTT.

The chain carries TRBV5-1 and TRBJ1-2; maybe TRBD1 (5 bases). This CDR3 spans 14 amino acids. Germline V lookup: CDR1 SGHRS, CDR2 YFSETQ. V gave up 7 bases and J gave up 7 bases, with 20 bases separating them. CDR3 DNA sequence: TGCGCCAGCGAAAGGTCAGGGTCCGCATCTGGCTACACCTTC. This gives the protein CASERSGSASGYTF.

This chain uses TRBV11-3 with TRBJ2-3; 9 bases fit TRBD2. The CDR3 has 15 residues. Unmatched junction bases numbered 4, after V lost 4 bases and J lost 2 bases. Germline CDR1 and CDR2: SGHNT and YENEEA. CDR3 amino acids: CASSSGLANTDTQYF. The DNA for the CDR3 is TGTGCCAGCAGCTCAGGACTAGCGAACACAGATACGCAGTATTTT. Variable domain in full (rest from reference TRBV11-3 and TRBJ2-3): EAGVVQSPRYKIIEKKQPVAFWCNPISGHNTLYWYLQNLGQGPELLIRYENEEAVDDSQLPKDRFSAERLKGVDSTLKIQPAELGDSAVYLCASSSGLANTDTQYFGPGTRLTVL.

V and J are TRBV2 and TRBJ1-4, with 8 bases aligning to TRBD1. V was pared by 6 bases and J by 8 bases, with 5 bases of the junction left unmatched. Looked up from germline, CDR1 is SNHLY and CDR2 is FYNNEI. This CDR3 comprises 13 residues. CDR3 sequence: CASRGQEKEKLFF. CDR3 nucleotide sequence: TGTGCCAGCAGGGGACAGGAAAAAGAAAAACTGTTTTTT.

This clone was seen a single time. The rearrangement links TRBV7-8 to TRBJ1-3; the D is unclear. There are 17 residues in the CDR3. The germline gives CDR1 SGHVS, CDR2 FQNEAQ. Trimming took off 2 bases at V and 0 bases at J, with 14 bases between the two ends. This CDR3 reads CASSLFNSRHSGNTIYF. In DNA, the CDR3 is TGTGCCAGCAGCTTATTTAATTCCAGGCACTCTGGAAACACCATATATTTT.

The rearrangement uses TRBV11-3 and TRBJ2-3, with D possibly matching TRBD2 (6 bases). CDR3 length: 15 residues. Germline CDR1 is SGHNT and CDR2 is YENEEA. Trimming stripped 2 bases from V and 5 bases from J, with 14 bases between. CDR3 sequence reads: CASSLRREVVDTQYF. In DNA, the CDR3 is TGTGCCAGCAGCTTACGCAGGGAGGTAGTAGATACGCAGTATTTT.